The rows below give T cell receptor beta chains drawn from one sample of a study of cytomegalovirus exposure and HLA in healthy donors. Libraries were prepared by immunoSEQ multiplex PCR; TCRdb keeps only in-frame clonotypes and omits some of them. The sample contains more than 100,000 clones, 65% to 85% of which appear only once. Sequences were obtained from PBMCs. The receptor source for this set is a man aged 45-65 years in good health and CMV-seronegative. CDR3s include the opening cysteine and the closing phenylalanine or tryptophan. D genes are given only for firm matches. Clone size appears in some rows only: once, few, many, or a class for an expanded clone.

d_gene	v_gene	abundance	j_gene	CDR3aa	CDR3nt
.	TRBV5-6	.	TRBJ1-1	CASSPRPQNTEAFF	TGTGCCAGCAGCCCCAGGCCCCAGAACACTGAAGCTTTCTTT
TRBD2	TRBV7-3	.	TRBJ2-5	CASSPLGLAGGRETQYF	TGTGCCAGCAGCCCGCTGGGACTAGCGGGGGGGCGTGAGACCCAGTACTTC
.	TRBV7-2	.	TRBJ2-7	CASSLGRGQTISYEQYF	TGTGCCAGCAGCTTAGGGAGGGGACAGACAATCTCCTACGAGCAGTACTTC
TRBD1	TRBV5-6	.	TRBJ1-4	CASSWTGGFGSSEKLFF	TGTGCCAGCAGCTGGACAGGGGGGTTCGGGTCATCCGAAAAACTGTTTTTT
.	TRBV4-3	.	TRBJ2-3	CASSQGARGTTDTQYF	TGCGCCAGCAGCCAAGGGGCTCGGGGGACCACAGATACGCAGTATTTT
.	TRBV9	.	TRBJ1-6	CASSPRAGAYNSPLHF	TGTGCCAGCAGCCCCCGGGCAGGGGCCTATAATTCACCCCTCCACTTT
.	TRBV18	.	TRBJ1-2	CASSPGRGVNYGYTF	TGTGCCAGCTCACCGGGCCGGGGGGTCAACTATGGCTACACCTTC
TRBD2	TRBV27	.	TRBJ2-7	CASSLSPLLAVYEQYF	TGTGCCAGCAGTTTAAGCCCCCTACTAGCGGTCTACGAGCAGTACTTC
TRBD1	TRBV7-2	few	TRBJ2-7	CASSVTGTGPTYEQYF	TGTGCCAGCAGCGTGACCGGGACAGGGCCTACCTACGAGCAGTACTTC
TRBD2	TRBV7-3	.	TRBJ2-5	CASSLLAGGQETQYF	TGTGCCAGCAGCTTACTAGCGGGGGGGCAAGAGACCCAGTACTTC
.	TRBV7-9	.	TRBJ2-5	CASSDPGPEGRQYF	TGTGCCAGCAGCGATCCGGGACCCGAGGGGAGGCAGTACTTC
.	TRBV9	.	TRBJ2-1	CASSLNWNEQFF	TGTGCCAGCAGCCTGAACTGGAATGAGCAGTTCTTC
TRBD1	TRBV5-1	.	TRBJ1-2	CASSSQTGAGYGYTF	TGCGCCAGCAGCTCCCAGACAGGGGCGGGCTATGGCTACACCTTC
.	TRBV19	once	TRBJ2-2	CASSEQGRTGELFF	TGTGCCAGTAGTGAACAGGGGAGGACCGGGGAGCTGTTTTTT
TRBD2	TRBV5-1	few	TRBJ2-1	CASSLEGTKYNEQFF	TGCGCCAGCAGCTTGGAAGGGACTAAATACAATGAGCAGTTCTTC
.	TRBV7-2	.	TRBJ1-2	CASSLAPGIYGYTF	TGTGCCAGCAGCTTAGCGCCAGGGATCTATGGCTACACCTTC
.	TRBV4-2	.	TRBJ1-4	CASSQGAYEKLFF	TGTGCCAGCAGCCAAGGGGCTTATGAAAAACTGTTTTTT
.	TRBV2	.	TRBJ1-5	CASSASPGGNQPQHF	TGTGCCAGCAGTGCCAGCCCAGGGGGCAATCAGCCCCAGCATTTT
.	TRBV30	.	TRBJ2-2	CAWSHRVGGELFF	TGTGCCTGGAGCCACAGGGTCGGCGGGGAGCTGTTTTTT
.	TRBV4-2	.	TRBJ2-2	CASSQDGGTGELFF	TGTGCCAGCAGCCAAGATGGAGGTACCGGGGAGCTGTTTTTT
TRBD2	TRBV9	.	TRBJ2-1	CASRNGLAGANEQFF	TGTGCCAGCAGAAACGGACTAGCGGGGGCGAATGAGCAGTTCTTC
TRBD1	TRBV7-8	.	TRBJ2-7	CASSQTGQATSYEQYF	TGTGCCAGCAGCCAAACGGGACAGGCCACCTCCTACGAGCAGTACTTC
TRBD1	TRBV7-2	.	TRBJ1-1	CASSLARGTEAFF	TGTGCCAGCAGCTTAGCCAGGGGGACTGAAGCTTTCTTT
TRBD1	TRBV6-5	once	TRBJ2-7	CASRLTGGWDEQYF	TGTGCCAGCAGATTAACAGGGGGCTGGGACGAGCAGTACTTC
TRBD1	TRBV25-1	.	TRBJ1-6	CASSSSDRGDYNSPLHF	TGTGCCAGCTCCTCATCGGACAGGGGGGACTATAATTCACCCCTCCACTTT
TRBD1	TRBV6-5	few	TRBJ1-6	CASSFRRDSFQPLHF	TGTGCCAGCAGTTTTCGCCGGGACAGCTTCCAACCCCTCCACTTT
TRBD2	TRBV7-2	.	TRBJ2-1	CASRLKVAGVDEQFF	TGTGCCAGCAGGCTCAAAGTTGCGGGAGTCGATGAGCAGTTCTTC
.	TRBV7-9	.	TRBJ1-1	CASSPRQDGEAFF	TGTGCCAGCAGCCCAAGACAGGACGGTGAAGCTTTCTTT
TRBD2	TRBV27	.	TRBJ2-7	CASSRVLAGGSSYEQYF	TGTGCCAGCAGTCGAGTGCTAGCGGGGGGGAGCTCCTACGAGCAGTACTTC
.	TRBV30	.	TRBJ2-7	CAWSRGSYEQYF	TGTGCCTGGAGCCGGGGTTCCTACGAGCAGTACTTC
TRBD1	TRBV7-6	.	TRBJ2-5	CASSYKGRGLRETQYF	TGTGCCAGCAGTTATAAGGGCAGGGGGCTTCGGGAGACCCAGTACTTC
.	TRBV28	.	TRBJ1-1	CASRRPKNTEAFF	TGTGCCAGCCGCAGGCCTAAGAACACTGAAGCTTTCTTT
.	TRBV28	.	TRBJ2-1	CASRQRGIEQFF	TGTGCCAGCAGACAAAGGGGAATCGAGCAGTTCTTC
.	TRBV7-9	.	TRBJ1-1	CASSPNGMNTEAFF	TGTGCCAGCAGCCCGAACGGGATGAACACTGAAGCTTTCTTT
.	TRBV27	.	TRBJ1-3	CASSFQGRAGNTIYF	TGTGCCAGCAGTTTTCAGGGGAGGGCTGGAAACACCATATATTTT
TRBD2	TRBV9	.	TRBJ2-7	CASSPRSLAGGRTDEQYF	TGTGCCAGCAGCCCACGGTCACTAGCGGGAGGGCGTACGGACGAGCAGTACTTC
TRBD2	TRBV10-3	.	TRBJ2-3	CAISPRLADGADTQYF	TGTGCCATCAGCCCCCGACTAGCGGACGGGGCAGATACGCAGTATTTT
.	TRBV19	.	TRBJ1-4	CASSIEGTTLEKLFF	TGTGCCAGTAGTATAGAGGGGACAACCCTTGAAAAACTGTTTTTT
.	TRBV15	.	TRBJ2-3	CATMISGSDTQYF	TGTGCCACCATGATTAGCGGTAGCGATACGCAGTATTTT
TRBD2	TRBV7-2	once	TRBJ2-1	CASSSPSAGGFNEQFF	TGTGCCAGCAGTTCACCTTCTGCGGGGGGGTTTAATGAGCAGTTCTTC
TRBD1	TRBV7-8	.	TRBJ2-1	CASSPRGGQGLNEQFF	TGTGCCAGCAGCCCAAGAGGGGGACAGGGGTTGAATGAGCAGTTCTTC